This T cell receptor beta chain appears in the sequencing data of a study of identical twins. The study, taken as a whole, reports: Not following the same donors, the study drew its conclusions from cross-sectional statistical analysis.

This clonotype was recorded at least ten times. What it binds is not known. From the 5' RACE reads, TCRdb called clonotypes with MiXCR, one entry per CDR3 protein. Of about 730,000 distinct CDR3 sequences detected, 21% appear once; the ten largest clones hold 4.3%. Germline lookup yields CDR1 MNHNS and CDR2 SASEGT. Between the trimmed V and J ends, which lost 5 bases and 1 base, there was a span of 11 bases. The CDR3 contains 14 residues. These same data were also listed under a study on T cells expressing NK-cell markers. That paper adds: A few of the donors also had these clonotypes leading their CD3+CD56-NKG2C+ fraction. Expanded NKG2C+ T cell clones had unclear HCMV specificity.

What was sequenced was PBMCs. The source is a woman younger than 30 in good health. The rearrangement joins TRBV6-1 to TRBJ2-5; unclear D gene. The CDR3 spells CASSRYSSQETQYF. For the CDR3, the DNA is TGTGCCAGCAGTCGCTACAGCAGCCAAGAGACCCAGTACTTC.